This note documents a single T cell receptor (beta chain) sequence. This sample was included in a study of shared clonotypes between healthy human individuals. The wider study: Per donor, three plates held CD4 naive cells, three held CD4 memory, two held CD8 naive and one held CD8 memory.

The study separated CD4+ cells into CD45RA+ naive and CD45RA-negative memory subsets. Germline values: CDR1 MDHEN, CDR2 SYDVKM. This CDR3 has 16 residues. V lost 3 bases and J 8 bases, leaving 20 bases between the germline ends. The protocol was immunoSEQ multiplex PCR, while the TCRdb copy is restricted to in-frame clones and leaves out a portion. Of more than 2 million clones in the sample, 90% to 95% were seen once. Sequenced sample: naive CD4+ T cells sorted from blood. Subset of the sample: CD45RA+ positively selected. The chain recombines TRBV28 with TRBJ2-1, with D uncertain. This receptor was taken from a man younger than 35 in good health. The CDR3 DNA reads TGTGCCAGCAGTTTTCCCTTCCATAGGCAGGACGATGAGCAGTTCTTC. Its translation: CASSFPFHRQDDEQFF.